This is a list of T cell receptor beta chains from one sample in a study of T cells in Graves' hyperthyroidism and ophthalmopathy. MiXCR was run by TCRdb on the multiplex PCR reads, yielding one entry per CDR3 protein. The sample carries about 640,000 distinct CDR3 sequences, roughly 14% recorded once. Sequencing was performed on blood. The receptors were sampled from a woman between 50 and 59 years old with Graves' ophthalmopathy. The CDR3 runs from the conserved cysteine through the conserved F or W.

V	J	CDR3
TRBV7-9	TRBJ2-3	CASQAYSTDTQYF
TRBV5-4	TRBJ2-7	CASRGLAGPGGEQYF
TRBV2	TRBJ2-2	CASSEYLGSGELFF
TRBV30	TRBJ2-2	CAWDRGTGFTGELFF
TRBV27	TRBJ2-3	CASSLGTSGADTQYF
TRBV20-1	TRBJ1-1	CSARNAGGTEAFF
TRBV20-1	TRBJ1-2	CSAQPPGQGSGYTF
TRBV4-2	TRBJ1-4	CASSKATNEKLFF
TRBV5-4	TRBJ1-2	CASSSAGGAVHGYTF
TRBV18	TRBJ2-3	CASSLSKGLPSTDTQYF
TRBV20-1	TRBJ2-7	CSALAVYEQYF
TRBV20-1	TRBJ2-7	CSARRSGFSYEQYF
TRBV14	TRBJ2-1	CASSQPGLASHEQFF
TRBV5-4	TRBJ1-3	CASSEDLGNTIYF
TRBV10-2	TRBJ2-1	CASRDSLGHYNEQFF
TRBV5-1	TRBJ2-5	CASSLDGVAGGHQYF
TRBV12-3/TRBV12-4	TRBJ1-6	CASSLVSGVNSPLHF